Sequencing of this TCR beta chain was carried out in a study of CD8 T cells in ankylosing spondylitis. Study-wide results and limits: Some of the motif variants had earlier been found in reactive arthritis patients' fluid and blood.

With molecular barcodes, quantitative 5'-RACE was used to make the TCR beta libraries. TCRdb itself ran the 5' RACE reads through MiXCR, one entry per CDR3 protein. The profile shows 110,000 to 150,000 distinct CDR3 sequences, roughly 8% of them singletons. This clonotype has only a few counts. Its antigen is not identified. The CDR3 runs to 12 residues. V was trimmed by 1 base and J by 7 bases, leaving 7 bases between them. The germline CDR1 and CDR2 sequences are WSHSY and SAAADI. The receptor was derived from a male donor with ankylosing spondylitis. The sequencing sample was made of synovial fluid, either unsorted or a sorted T cell fraction (not recorded which). V is TRBV10-2 and J is TRBJ1-1, with D possibly matching TRBD1 (5 bases). The CDR3 DNA sequence: TGCGCCAGCAGTGAGTTGACAGTTGAAGCTTTCTTT. This sequence encodes CASSELTVEAFF.